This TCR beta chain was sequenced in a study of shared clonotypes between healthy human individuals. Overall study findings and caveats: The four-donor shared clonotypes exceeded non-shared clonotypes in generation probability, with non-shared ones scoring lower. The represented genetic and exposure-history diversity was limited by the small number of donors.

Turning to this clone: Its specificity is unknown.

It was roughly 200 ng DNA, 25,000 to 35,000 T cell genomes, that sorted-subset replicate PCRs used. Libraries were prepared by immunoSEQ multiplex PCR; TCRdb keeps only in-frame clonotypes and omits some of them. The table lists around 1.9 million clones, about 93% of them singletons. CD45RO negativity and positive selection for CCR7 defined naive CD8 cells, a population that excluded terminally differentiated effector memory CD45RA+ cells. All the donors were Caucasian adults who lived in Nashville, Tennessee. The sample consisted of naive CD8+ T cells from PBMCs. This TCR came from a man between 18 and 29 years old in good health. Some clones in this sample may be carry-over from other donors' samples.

CDR3 sequence reads: CASSVDGGRVEAFF. The CDR3, as DNA: TGTGCCAGCAGCGTAGATGGGGGTCGGGTTGAAGCTTTCTTT. This chain uses TRBV9 with TRBJ1-1; a possible D gene is TRBD1 (5 bases). Trimming left V 0 bases short and J 7 bases short, with 13 bases between. The CDR3 is 14 residues long. Germline CDR1 SGDLS, CDR2 YYNGEE.